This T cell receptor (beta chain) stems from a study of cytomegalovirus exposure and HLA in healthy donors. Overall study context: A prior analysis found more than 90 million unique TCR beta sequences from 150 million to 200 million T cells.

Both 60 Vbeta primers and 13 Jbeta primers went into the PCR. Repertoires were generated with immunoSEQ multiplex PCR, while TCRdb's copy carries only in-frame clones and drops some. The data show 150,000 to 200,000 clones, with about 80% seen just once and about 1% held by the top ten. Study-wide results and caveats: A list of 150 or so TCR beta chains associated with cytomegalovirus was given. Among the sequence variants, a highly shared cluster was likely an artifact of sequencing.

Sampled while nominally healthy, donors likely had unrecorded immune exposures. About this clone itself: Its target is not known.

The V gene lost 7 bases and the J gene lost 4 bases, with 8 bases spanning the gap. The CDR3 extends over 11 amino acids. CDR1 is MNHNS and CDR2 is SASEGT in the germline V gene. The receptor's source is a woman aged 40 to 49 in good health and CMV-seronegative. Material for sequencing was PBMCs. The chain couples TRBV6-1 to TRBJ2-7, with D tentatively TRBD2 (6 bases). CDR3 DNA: TGTGCCAGCATTCGGGGGTACGAGCAGTACTTC. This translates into CASIRGYEQYF.